This T cell receptor (beta chain) originates from a study of T cell responses to AZD1222 COVID-19 vaccine. Whole-study results and caveats: Only after the peak T cell response were repertoires sampled. Mapped onto spike, vaccine-associated CD4 TCRs spanned it and were dominant at 160-218 and 743-854. Clonal diversity was possibly underestimated; the donors were predominantly white British and more often female. Reportedly, nearly half the spike-specific TCRs target unmutated variant regions.

The CDR3 is 15 amino acids. Germline loops: CDR1 SGDLS, CDR2 YYNGEE. The ends were cut back, 0 bases at V and 2 bases at J, with 9 bases in the middle. As for this clone: Its target is unknown.

This table comes from immunoSEQ multiplex PCR, and its TCRdb copy is limited to in-frame clones, with some not included. The repertoire includes about 150,000 clones, 87% of them detected once, and 0.85% to 1.2% sits in the top ten. The sample in question was peripheral blood, obtained 28 days after the second AZD1222 dose. This rearrangement joins TRBV9 to TRBJ1-3; D gene uncertain. This TCR was recovered from an adult who received the AZD1222 COVID-19 vaccine. The CDR3 sequence: CASSVGGTPGNTIYF. In DNA form, the CDR3 reads TGTGCCAGCAGCGTAGGGGGAACGCCTGGAAACACCATATATTTT.